This T cell receptor (beta chain) was sequenced for a study of blood T cells in healthy people across ages. Losses at the gene ends were 7 bases for V and 5 bases for J; bases not matched to a gene: 8. The CDR3 extends over 15 amino acids. Germline V gives CDR1 SGHTA, CDR2 FQGNSA. It was with a sample-barcoded 5' primer and a J-beta primer mix that a second PCR of roughly 7 to 12 cycles was run. A single record per CDR3 protein comes from TCRdb applying MiXCR to the 5' RACE reads. The top ten clones hold approximately 25% of a sample with 550,000 to 600,000 distinct CDR3 sequences, 40% to 55% of them seen once.

V is TRBV7-2 and J is TRBJ2-2; 9 nucleotides align to TRBD1. The receptor comes from a man older than 75 in good health. The sequencing input was blood. The DNA for the CDR3 is TGTGCCAGCACACAGACAGGGGGGAGTACCGGGGAGCTGTTTTTT. It translates to CASTQTGGSTGELFF. The full variable domain, with the rest looked up from reference TRBV7-2 and TRBJ2-2, is GAGVSQSPSNKVTEKGKDVELRCDPISGHTALYWYRQSLGQGLEFLIYFQGNSAPDKSGLPSDRFSAERTGGSVSTLTIQRTQQEDSAVYLCASTQTGGSTGELFFGEGSRLTVL.